The next 22 T cell receptor beta chains were all read from a single sample in a study of cytomegalovirus exposure and HLA in healthy donors. The method was immunoSEQ multiplex PCR; TCRdb's version includes in-frame clones alone and lacks a portion of them. The sample consists of some 340,000 clones, around 87% of them appearing once. Sequenced sample: PBMCs. The source of these receptors is a woman aged 25 to 45 in good health and CMV-seropositive.

The genes are TRBV27 and TRBJ2-2; a possible D gene is TRBD1 (6 bases). The V gene lost 7 bases and the J gene lost 2 bases, with 11 bases spanning the gap. The CDR3 length is 14 residues. In germline, CDR1 is MNHEY, CDR2 SMNVEV (reference sequence). CDR3 coding DNA: TGTGCCAGCACTCCCAGGGGAAACACCGGGGAGCTGTTTTTT. It codes for CASTPRGNTGELFF.

The chain recombines TRBV19 with TRBJ2-7; no definite D call. Deletions cut 3 bases from V and 3 bases from J, with 9 bases between. CDR1 LNHDA and CDR2 SQIVND come from the germline V gene (reference sequence). This CDR3 contains 13 residues. In DNA, the CDR3 is TGTGCCAGTAGTATGGGTGGGATCTACGAGCAGTACTTC. Amino acid sequence: CASSMGGIYEQYF.

The rearrangement links TRBV4-1 to TRBJ2-1; 10 bases map to TRBD2. Germline CDR1 is MGHRA and CDR2 is YSYEKL. V dropped 0 bases and J dropped 4; count of bases not matched to a gene: 6. This CDR3 has 17 amino acids. CDR3: CASSQEGASGGYNEQFF. DNA of the CDR3: TGCGCCAGCAGCCAAGAGGGCGCTAGCGGGGGTTACAATGAGCAGTTCTTC.

On this clone itself: Distinct nucleotide sequences in the sample also encode this CDR3. The CDR3 DNA reads TGCGCCAGCAGCCCGCAGGGATACAATGAGCAGTTCTTC. It yields the protein CASSPQGYNEQFF. V and J are TRBV4-3 and TRBJ2-1; possibly TRBD1 for D (5 bases). The CDR3 totals 13 residues. V gave up 4 bases and J gave up 4 bases, with 8 bases separating them. Germline loops: CDR1 LGHNA, CDR2 YSLEER.

The V call is TRBV4-3, the J call TRBJ1-6, with D perhaps TRBD1 (6 bases). V lost 0 bases, J lost 8 bases, and 8 bases lay in between. The CDR3 runs to 14 residues. Germline CDR1 and CDR2: LGHNA and YSLEER. The CDR3 sequence is CASSQDRGDSPLHF. CDR3 sequence (DNA): TGCGCCAGCAGCCAAGACAGGGGTGATTCACCCCTCCACTTT.

This rearrangement joins TRBV13 to TRBJ2-2, with 14 bases matching TRBD2. Trimming cost V 5 bases and J 1 base; bases outside gene matches: 6. Germline V gives CDR1 PRHDT, CDR2 FYEKMQ (reference sequence). The CDR3 runs 18 residues. CDR3 in amino acids: CASSPRLAGGMNTGELFF. The CDR3 nucleotides read TGTGCCAGCAGCCCTAGACTAGCGGGGGGGATGAACACCGGGGAGCTGTTTTTT.

Turning to this clone: Other DNA sequences within the sample encode an identical CDR3. The V and J genes are TRBV5-4 and TRBJ1-6; TRBD1 matches 10 bases. V dropped 4 bases and J dropped 7; count of bases not matched to a gene: 2. The germline V gene has CDR1 SGHNT and CDR2 YYREEE (reference sequence). This CDR3 is 14 amino acids long. CDR3 amino acids: CASSLDRGNSPLHF. Written as DNA, the CDR3 is TGTGCCAGCAGCCTGGACAGGGGGAATTCACCCCTCCACTTT.

A few counts support this clone. This chain connects TRBV2 to TRBJ1-5; no clear D. Looked up from germline, CDR1 is SNHLY and CDR2 is FYNNEI. The CDR3 is made up of 15 amino acids. Trimming took 2 bases from V and 7 from J, leaving 15 bases between them. As DNA, the CDR3 is TGTGCCAGCAGTGAAAGGACGGTGGGTTCGCAGCCCCAGCATTTT. Translating gives CASSERTVGSQPQHF.

The chain combines TRBV4-3 with TRBJ2-7, with 10 positions matching TRBD1. The length of the CDR3 is 17 residues. CDR1 is LGHNA and CDR2 is YSLEER in the germline V gene. With V trimmed by 5 bases and J by 4 bases, 14 bases remained unmatched. The CDR3: CASSENWQGQGIYEQYF. For the CDR3, the DNA is TGCGCCAGCAGCGAAAACTGGCAGGGACAGGGGATATACGAGCAGTACTTC.

The rearrangement uses TRBV18 and TRBJ2-5, with no clear D. Germline-derived CDR1 and CDR2 are KGHSH and LQKENI. The CDR3 has 12 residues. Trimming took off 6 bases at V and 0 bases at J, with 5 bases between the two ends. The CDR3 coding sequence is TGTGCCAGCTCTACGTACCAAGAGACCCAGTACTTC. Protein product: CASSTYQETQYF.

The V and J genes are TRBV10-3 and TRBJ2-1; D unclear. This CDR3 comprises 11 residues. The germline V and J ends were trimmed by 0 bases and 10 bases, with 4 bases remaining between them. The V gene's germline CDR1 is ENHRY and CDR2 SYGVKD. CDR3 sequence (DNA): TGTGCCATCAGTGAGTCTCAGGAGCAGTTCTTC. The encoded protein is CAISESQEQFF.

This chain's CDR3 is CASSPQSGSTIYF. The CDR3 DNA follows: TGTGCCAGCAGCCCCCAATCAGGGAGCACCATATATTTT. This sequence joins TRBV9 and TRBJ1-3, with TRBD1 as a possible D gene (5 bases). V dropped 4 bases and J dropped 9 bases, with 14 bases sitting between them. CDR3 size: 13 residues. The germline gives CDR1 SGDLS, CDR2 YYNGEE.

The chain has TRBV6-1 and TRBJ1-5; D might be TRBD1 (5 bases). The CDR3 length is 15 residues. V gave up 5 bases and J gave up 2 bases, with 13 bases separating them. CDR1 and CDR2 (germline): MNHNS, SASEGT. In nucleotides, the CDR3 is TGTGCCAGCAGTAGCAGGGTCGGGGGCAATCAGCCCCAGCATTTT. It specifies CASSSRVGGNQPQHF.

This chain uses TRBV11-2 with TRBJ2-5; D might be TRBD1 (6 bases). The CDR3 has 15 amino acids. Trimming removed 1 base from V and 2 bases from J, with 11 bases in between. Per the germline V gene, CDR1 is SGHAT and CDR2 is FQNNGV. The CDR3 sequence is CASSLGTANQETQYF. CDR3 DNA: TGTGCCAGCAGCTTAGGGACAGCGAATCAAGAGACCCAGTACTTC.

The chain combines TRBV19 with TRBJ2-7; maybe TRBD1 (6 bases). Trimming left V 3 bases short and J 3 bases short, with 12 bases between. The CDR3 runs to 14 residues. Germline CDR1 reads LNHDA; CDR2 reads SQIVND (reference sequence). In nucleotides, the CDR3 is TGTGCCAGTAGTATCCTACAGGGAGACTACGAGCAGTACTTC. As protein: CASSILQGDYEQYF.

As for this clone: A junction end diverges from the germline sequence, so it may reflect a read error. The chain couples TRBV9 to TRBJ2-7, with D possibly TRBD2 on 5 matching bases. There are 15 residues in the CDR3. CDR1 is SGDLS, CDR2 YYNGEE, per germline. The CDR3 sequence is CASSPGPGPSGESHF. The CDR3 nucleotides are TGTGCCAGCAGCCCAGGACCGGGCCCCTCTGGGGAGAGCCACTTC.

The chain combines TRBV7-3 with TRBJ1-6; perhaps TRBD1 as D (5 bases). The V end lost 2 bases, the J end lost 6 bases, and 8 bases lay between the germline ends. The germline V gene encodes CDR1 SGHTA and CDR2 FQGTGA. This CDR3 has 14 amino acids. For the CDR3, the DNA is TGTGCCAGCAGCTTAGGGGGTACTAATTCACCCCTCCACTTT. Translation gives CASSLGGTNSPLHF.

In its sample, this clone was seen once. The genes are TRBV4-1 and TRBJ1-4; the D gene is possibly TRBD1 (6 bases). This CDR3 is 17 amino acids long. Deletions cut 0 bases from V and 4 bases from J, with 15 bases between. CDR1 and CDR2 from the germline V gene are MGHRA and YSYEKL. The CDR3 here is CASSQEGGAGINEKLFF. In DNA form, the CDR3 reads TGCGCCAGCAGCCAAGAGGGGGGGGCAGGTATTAATGAAAAACTGTTTTTT.

The chain has TRBV5-4 and TRBJ1-3, with 8 bases matching TRBD1. V lost 4 bases and J lost 0; bases outside the gene matches: 3. This CDR3 has 15 amino acids. CDR1 is SGHNT, CDR2 YYREEE, per germline (reference sequence). As DNA, the CDR3 is TGTGCCAGCAGCCCGGGGACAGGCTCTGGAAACACCATATATTTT. Protein: CASSPGTGSGNTIYF.

This sequence joins TRBV28 and TRBJ2-6, with D hard to call. The CDR3 totals 17 residues. Trimming took off 6 bases at V and 0 bases at J, with 15 bases between the two ends. The germline V gene encodes CDR1 MDHEN and CDR2 SYDVKM. The CDR3 here is CASRGLRKNSGANVLTF. The CDR3, as DNA: TGTGCCAGCAGAGGGCTCAGGAAAAACTCTGGGGCCAACGTCCTGACTTTC.

The CDR3 DNA sequence: TGTGCCAGCAGTAGAAGCGGGGGGGGCGATGATGAGCAGTTCTTC. Protein sequence: CASSRSGGGDDEQFF. J is TRBJ2-1 and V is TRBV2; 10 positions match TRBD2. The CDR3 consists of 15 residues. The junction had 9 bases not matched to a gene; V was cut back by 5 bases and J by 8 bases. CDR1 and CDR2 (germline): SNHLY, FYNNEI.

The genes are TRBV2 and TRBJ1-5, with D hard to call. CDR1 SNHLY and CDR2 FYNNEI come from the germline V gene. The CDR3 spans 13 residues. V lost 6 bases and J 6 bases, leaving 12 bases between the germline ends. CDR3 sequence: CASSIREGQPQHF. The CDR3 DNA is TGTGCCAGCAGCATTAGGGAAGGTCAGCCCCAGCATTTT.